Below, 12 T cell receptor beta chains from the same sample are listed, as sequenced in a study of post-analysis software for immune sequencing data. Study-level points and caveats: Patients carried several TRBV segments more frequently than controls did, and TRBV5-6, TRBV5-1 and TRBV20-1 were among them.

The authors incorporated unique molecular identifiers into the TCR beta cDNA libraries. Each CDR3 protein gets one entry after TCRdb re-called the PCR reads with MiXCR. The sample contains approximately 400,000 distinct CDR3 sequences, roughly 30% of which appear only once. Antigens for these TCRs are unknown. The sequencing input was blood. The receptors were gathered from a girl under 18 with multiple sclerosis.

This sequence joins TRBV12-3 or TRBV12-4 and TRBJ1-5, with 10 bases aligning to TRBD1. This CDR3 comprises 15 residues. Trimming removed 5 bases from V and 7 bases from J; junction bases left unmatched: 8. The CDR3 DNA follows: TGTGCCAGCAGTGTCGACAGGGGGCCCCGACAGCCCCAGCATTTT. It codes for CASSVDRGPRQPQHF.

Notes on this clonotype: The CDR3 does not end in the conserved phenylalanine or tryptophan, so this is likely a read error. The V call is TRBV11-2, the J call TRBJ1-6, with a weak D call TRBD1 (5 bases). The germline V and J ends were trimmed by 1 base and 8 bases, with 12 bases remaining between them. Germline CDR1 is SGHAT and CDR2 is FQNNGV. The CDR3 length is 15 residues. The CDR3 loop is CASSLAGTADSPLHL. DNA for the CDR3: TGTGCCAGCAGCTTAGCTGGGACGGCGGATTCACCCCTCCACCTT.

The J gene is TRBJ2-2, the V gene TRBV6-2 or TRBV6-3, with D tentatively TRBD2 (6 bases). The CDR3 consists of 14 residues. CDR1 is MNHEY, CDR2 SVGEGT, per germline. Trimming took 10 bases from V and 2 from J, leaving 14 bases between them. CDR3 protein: CAIQAGINTGELFF. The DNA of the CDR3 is TGTGCCATCCAGGCGGGAATTAACACCGGGGAGCTGTTTTTT.

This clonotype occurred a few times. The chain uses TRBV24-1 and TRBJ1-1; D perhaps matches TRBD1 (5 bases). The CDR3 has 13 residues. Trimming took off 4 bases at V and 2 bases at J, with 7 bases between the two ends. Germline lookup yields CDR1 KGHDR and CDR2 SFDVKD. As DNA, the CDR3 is TGTGCCACCAGTGAAACAGGAAACACTGAAGCTTTCTTT. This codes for CATSETGNTEAFF.

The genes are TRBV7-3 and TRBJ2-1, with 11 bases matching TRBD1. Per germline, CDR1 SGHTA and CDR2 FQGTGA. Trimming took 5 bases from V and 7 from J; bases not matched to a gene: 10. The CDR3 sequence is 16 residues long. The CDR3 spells CASSAQAGTGGNEQFF. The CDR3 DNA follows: TGTGCCAGCAGCGCACAAGCCGGGACAGGGGGTAATGAGCAGTTCTTC. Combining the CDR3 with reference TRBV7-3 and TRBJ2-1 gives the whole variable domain GAGVSQTPSNKVTEKGKYVELRCDPISGHTALYWYRQSLGQGPEFLIYFQGTGAADDSGLPNDRFFAVRPEGSVSTLKIQRTERGDSAVYLCASSAQAGTGGNEQFFGPGTRLTVL.

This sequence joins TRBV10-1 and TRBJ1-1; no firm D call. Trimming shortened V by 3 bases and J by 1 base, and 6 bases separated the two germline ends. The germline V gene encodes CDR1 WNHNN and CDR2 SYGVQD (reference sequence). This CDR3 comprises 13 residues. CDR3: CASSESENTEAFF. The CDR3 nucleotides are TGCGCCAGCAGTGAATCCGAGAACACTGAAGCTTTCTTT.

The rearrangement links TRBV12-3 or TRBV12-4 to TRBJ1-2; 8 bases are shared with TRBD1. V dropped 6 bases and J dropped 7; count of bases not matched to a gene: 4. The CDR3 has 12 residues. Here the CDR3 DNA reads TGTGCCAGCAGAGGACAGGGAGGTGGCTACACCTTC. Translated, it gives CASRGQGGGYTF.

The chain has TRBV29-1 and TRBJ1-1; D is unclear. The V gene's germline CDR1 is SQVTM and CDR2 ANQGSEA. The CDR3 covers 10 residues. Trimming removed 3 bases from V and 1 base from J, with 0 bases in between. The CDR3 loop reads CSVENTEAFF. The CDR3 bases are TGCAGCGTTGAGAACACTGAAGCTTTCTTT.

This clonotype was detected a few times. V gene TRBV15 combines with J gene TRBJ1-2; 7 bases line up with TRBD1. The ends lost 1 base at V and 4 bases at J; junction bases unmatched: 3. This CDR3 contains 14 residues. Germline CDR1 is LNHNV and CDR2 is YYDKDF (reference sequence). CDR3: CATSRAGTAYGYTF. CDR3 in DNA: TGTGCCACCAGCAGAGCCGGGACAGCCTATGGCTACACCTTC.

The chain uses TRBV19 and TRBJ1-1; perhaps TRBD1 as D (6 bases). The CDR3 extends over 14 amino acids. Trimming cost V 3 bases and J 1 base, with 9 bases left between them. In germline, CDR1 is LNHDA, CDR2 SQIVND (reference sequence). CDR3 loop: CASSIDRWNTEAFF. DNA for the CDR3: TGTGCCAGTAGTATCGACAGGTGGAACACTGAAGCTTTCTTT.

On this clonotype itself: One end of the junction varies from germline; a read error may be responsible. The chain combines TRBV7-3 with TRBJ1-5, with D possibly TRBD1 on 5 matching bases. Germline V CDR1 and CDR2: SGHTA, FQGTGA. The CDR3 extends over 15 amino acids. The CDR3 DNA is TGTACCAGCCATGGGGTGGGGGATGAAGGTCAGCCCCAGCATTTT. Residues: CTSHGVGDEGQPQHF.

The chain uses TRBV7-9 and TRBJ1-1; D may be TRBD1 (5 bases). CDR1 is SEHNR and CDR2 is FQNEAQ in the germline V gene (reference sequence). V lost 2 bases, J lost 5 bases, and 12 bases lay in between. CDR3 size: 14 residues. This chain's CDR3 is CASSLTNRGTEAFF. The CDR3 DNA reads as TGTGCCAGCAGCTTAACTAATCGGGGGACTGAAGCTTTCTTT. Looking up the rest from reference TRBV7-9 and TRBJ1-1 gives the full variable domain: DTGVSQNPRHKITKRGQNVTFRCDPISEHNRLYWYRQTLGQGPEFLTYFQNEAQLEKSRLLSDRFSAERPKGSFSTLEIQRTEQGDSAMYLCASSLTNRGTEAFFGQGTRLTVV.